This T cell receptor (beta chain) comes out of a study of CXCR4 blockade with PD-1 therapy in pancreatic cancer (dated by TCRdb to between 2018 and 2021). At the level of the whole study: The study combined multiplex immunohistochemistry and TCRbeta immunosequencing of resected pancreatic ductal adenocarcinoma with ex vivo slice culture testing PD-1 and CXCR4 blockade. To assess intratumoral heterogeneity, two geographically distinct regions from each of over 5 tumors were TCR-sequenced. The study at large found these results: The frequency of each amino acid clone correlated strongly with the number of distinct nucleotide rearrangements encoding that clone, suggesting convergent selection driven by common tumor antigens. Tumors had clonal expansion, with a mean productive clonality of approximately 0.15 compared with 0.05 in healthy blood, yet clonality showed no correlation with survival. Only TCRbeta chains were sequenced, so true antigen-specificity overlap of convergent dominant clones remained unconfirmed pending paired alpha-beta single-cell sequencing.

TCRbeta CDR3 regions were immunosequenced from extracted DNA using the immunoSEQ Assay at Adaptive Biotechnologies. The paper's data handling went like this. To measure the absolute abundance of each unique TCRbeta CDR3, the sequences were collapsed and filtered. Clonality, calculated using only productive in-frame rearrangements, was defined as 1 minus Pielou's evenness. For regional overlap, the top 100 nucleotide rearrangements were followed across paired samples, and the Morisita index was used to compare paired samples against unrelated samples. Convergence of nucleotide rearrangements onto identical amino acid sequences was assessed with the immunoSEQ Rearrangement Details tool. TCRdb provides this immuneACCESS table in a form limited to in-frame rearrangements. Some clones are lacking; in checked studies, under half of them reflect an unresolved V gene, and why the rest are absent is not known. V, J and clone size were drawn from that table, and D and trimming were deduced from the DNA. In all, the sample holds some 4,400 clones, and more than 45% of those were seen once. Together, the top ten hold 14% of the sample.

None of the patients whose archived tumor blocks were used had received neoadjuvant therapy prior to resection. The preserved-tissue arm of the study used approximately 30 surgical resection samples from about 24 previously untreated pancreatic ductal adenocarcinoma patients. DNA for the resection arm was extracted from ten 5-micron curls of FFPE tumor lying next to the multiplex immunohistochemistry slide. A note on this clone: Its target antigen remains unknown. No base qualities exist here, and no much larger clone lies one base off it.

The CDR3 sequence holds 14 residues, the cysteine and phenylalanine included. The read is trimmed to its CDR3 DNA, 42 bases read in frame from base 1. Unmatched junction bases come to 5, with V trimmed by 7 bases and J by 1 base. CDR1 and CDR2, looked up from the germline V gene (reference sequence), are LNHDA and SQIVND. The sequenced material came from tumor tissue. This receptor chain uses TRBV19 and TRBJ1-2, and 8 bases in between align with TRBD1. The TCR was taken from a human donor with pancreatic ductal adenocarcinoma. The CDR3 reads CASTGQGDNYGYTF. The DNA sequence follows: TGTGCCAGTACCGGACAGGGTGATAACTATGGCTACACCTTC. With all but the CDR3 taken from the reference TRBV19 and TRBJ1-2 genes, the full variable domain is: DGGITQSPKYLFRKEGQNVTLSCEQNLNHDAMYWYRQDPGQGLRLIYYSQIVNDFQKGDIAEGYSVSREKKESFPLTVTSAQKNPTAFYLCASTGQGDNYGYTFGSGTRLTVV.